This T cell receptor (beta chain) was profiled in a study of blood T cell repertoires in COVID-19. Study-wide context: Samples of COVID-19 (acute and convalescent) were obtained from the United States, Italy and Spain.

The V gene end was trimmed by 5 bases and the J gene end by 4 bases; junction bases not matched to a gene: 2. CDR1 is SGHAT and CDR2 is FQNNGV in the germline V gene. CDR3 length: 13 amino acids. Libraries were prepared by immunoSEQ multiplex PCR; TCRdb keeps only in-frame clonotypes and omits some of them. The table includes 350,000 or so clones, roughly 87% detected once. The receptor's source is a woman aged 60-75 years with COVID-19, enrolled during active disease. Input material: peripheral blood. The V call is TRBV11-2, the J call TRBJ2-3, with 8 nucleotides matching TRBD2. This CDR3 reads CASSRGGPDTQYF. CDR3 sequence (DNA): TGTGCCAGCAGCCGCGGGGGGCCAGATACGCAGTATTTT.